The 20 T cell receptor beta chains presented below share a single source sample, sequenced in a study of blood T cell repertoires in COVID-19. Sequencing used immunoSEQ multiplex PCR; TCRdb keeps in-frame clones, though not all of them. The sample lists about 81,000 clones, roughly 82% occurring once. Sequencing used peripheral blood. Receptors originate from a human donor in a cohort sampled during active COVID-19.

The V and J genes are TRBV7-2 and TRBJ1-1; D remains unclear. Trimming left V 2 bases short and J 4 bases short, with 8 bases between. Germline V lookup: CDR1 SGHTA, CDR2 FQGNSA. This CDR3 spans 13 amino acids. The DNA for the CDR3 is TGTGCCAGCAGCTTAATACAGTCCACTGAAGCTTTCTTT. This codes for CASSLIQSTEAFF.

A single count supports this clone. The genes are TRBV28 and TRBJ2-7; D call uncertain. This CDR3 spans 15 amino acids. The germline V gene has CDR1 MDHEN and CDR2 SYDVKM. With 4 bases removed from V and 0 bases from J, the gap between germline ends came to 13 bases. The DNA of the CDR3 is TGTGCCAGCAGTTCTCCCCCCGCGAGCTCCTACGAGCAGTACTTC. This encodes CASSSPPASSYEQYF.

This clone appeared a few times. This chain links TRBV4-3 with TRBJ2-7; 9 bases are a match to TRBD1. The CDR3 is 17 amino acids. CDR1 and CDR2 from the germline V gene are LGHNA and YSLEER. J gave up 7 bases and V 0 bases, and 13 bases lay outside the gene matches. The DNA of the CDR3 is TGCGCCAGCAGCCAAGAACCCCCCGGGACAGGGCCTACGGAGCAGTACTTC. This sequence encodes CASSQEPPGTGPTEQYF.

The chain is built from TRBV2 and TRBJ2-5; 7 bases map to TRBD2. J gave up 4 bases and V 7 bases, and 6 bases lay outside the gene matches. The V gene's germline CDR1 is SNHLY and CDR2 FYNNEI. The CDR3 contains 13 residues. The CDR3 region is CASTLWGGETQYF. The DNA of the CDR3 is TGTGCCAGCACTCTCTGGGGGGGAGAGACCCAGTACTTC. Full variable domain (outside the CDR3, taken from reference TRBV2 and TRBJ2-5): EPEVTQTPSHQVTQMGQEVILRCVPISNHLYFYWYRQILGQKVEFLVSFYNNEISEKSEIFDDQFSVERPDGSNFTLKIRSTKLEDSAMYFCASTLWGGETQYFGPGTRLLVL.

A single count supports this clone. The CDR3 protein is CASSGITGYEQYF. The CDR3 DNA is TGTGCCAGCAGCGGAATCACGGGCTACGAGCAGTACTTC. V is TRBV9 and J is TRBJ2-7; no definite D call. Germline CDR1 and CDR2: SGDLS and YYNGEE. This CDR3 has 13 residues. V was pared by 3 bases and J by 3 bases, with 10 bases between.

CDR3 coding DNA: TGCGCCAGCAGCTTGGCCGAAGCACAGTCCTACGAGCAGTACTTC. It specifies CASSLAEAQSYEQYF. The chain combines TRBV5-1 with TRBJ2-7, with no clear D. Germline V CDR1 and CDR2: SGHRS, YFSETQ. CDR3 size: 15 residues. V lost 0 bases and J lost 1, with 11 bases in between.

J is TRBJ2-7 and V is TRBV4-2; 11 bases map to TRBD2. The germline gives CDR1 LGHNA, CDR2 YNFKEQ. The CDR3 covers 15 residues. Losses at the gene ends were 2 bases for V and 2 bases for J; bases not matched to a gene: 2. This CDR3 reads CASSQLAGGTYEQYF. Written as DNA, the CDR3 is TGTGCCAGCAGCCAACTAGCGGGGGGAACCTACGAGCAGTACTTC.

This clone was seen a few times. The gene calls are TRBV11-2 and TRBJ1-1; no clear D. Deletions cut 2 bases from V and 1 base from J, with 8 bases between. The CDR3 contains 14 residues. Per the germline V gene, CDR1 is SGHAT and CDR2 is FQNNGV. The CDR3 region has the DNA TGTGCCAGCAGCTTAATGCGTACGAACACTGAAGCTTTCTTT. Amino acid sequence: CASSLMRTNTEAFF.

V is TRBV29-1 and J is TRBJ2-5; 11 bases agree with TRBD2. V lost 1 base and J lost 5; bases outside the gene matches: 6. Germline values: CDR1 SQVTM, CDR2 ANQGSEA. The CDR3 has 15 residues. The CDR3: CSVEGVLAGGETQYF. The CDR3 DNA sequence: TGCAGCGTTGAAGGGGTGCTAGCGGGGGGTGAGACCCAGTACTTC.

This chain links TRBV5-1 with TRBJ2-2, with D possibly matching TRBD2 (6 bases). Germline CDR1 is SGHRS and CDR2 is YFSETQ. The CDR3 totals 14 residues. The ends were cut back, 2 bases at V and 5 bases at J, with 10 bases in the middle. The CDR3 loop reads CASSFGAGTGELFF. DNA for the CDR3: TGCGCCAGCAGCTTTGGGGCGGGGACCGGGGAGCTGTTTTTT.

This clone was observed a few times. V gene TRBV2 combines with J gene TRBJ1-1, with 8 nucleotides matching TRBD1. Trimming removed 5 bases from V and 5 bases from J; junction bases left unmatched: 13. This CDR3 spans 16 amino acids. CDR1 and CDR2 from the germline V gene are SNHLY and FYNNEI. This CDR3 reads CASSNTLGQGGTEAFF. CDR3 DNA: TGTGCCAGCAGTAACACCCTAGGACAGGGAGGGACTGAAGCTTTCTTT.

The J gene is TRBJ2-1, the V gene TRBV5-1, with 10 bases lining up with TRBD2. CDR1 and CDR2 (germline): SGHRS, YFSETQ. The CDR3 is 15 amino acids. Trimming at V came to 5 bases and at J to 8 bases, leaving 10 bases not matched to a gene. CDR3 loop: CASRAGIAGGHEQFF. In DNA, the CDR3 is TGCGCCAGCAGGGCGGGTATAGCGGGGGGACATGAGCAGTTCTTC.

The chain combines TRBV6-5 with TRBJ1-1; no definite D call. The CDR3 extends over 11 amino acids. The V gene's germline CDR1 is MNHEY and CDR2 SVGAGI. V lost 7 bases and J lost 5, with 8 bases in between. The CDR3 sequence is CASIFLTEAFF. The CDR3 DNA reads as TGTGCCAGCATTTTTTTAACTGAAGCTTTCTTT.

CDR3 sequence reads: CASSLFRDNEQFF. The CDR3 nucleotides read TGTGCCAGCAGCTTATTCAGGGACAATGAGCAGTTCTTC. The V gene is TRBV11-2, the J gene TRBJ2-1; D possibly corresponds to TRBD1 (5 bases). CDR3 length equals 13 residues. Trimming stripped 2 bases from V and 5 bases from J, with 7 bases between. In germline, CDR1 is SGHAT, CDR2 FQNNGV.

This clone appeared a few times. V and J are TRBV10-1 and TRBJ2-7; D might be TRBD2 (5 bases). V was cut by 11 bases and J by 3 bases, with 14 bases left in between. Per the germline V gene, CDR1 is WNHNN and CDR2 is SYGVQD (reference sequence). CDR3 length: 12 amino acids. CDR3 in DNA: TGCGCCCTCCCTCCCGAGGGCTACGAGCAGTACTTC. Translation gives CALPPEGYEQYF.

The V call is TRBV2, the J call TRBJ2-5; D is unresolved. The CDR3 contains 15 residues. V gave up 6 bases and J gave up 1 base, with 15 bases separating them. Germline V gene sequence: CDR1 SNHLY, CDR2 FYNNEI. The CDR3 sequence: CASRPLGLLQETQYF. The CDR3 nucleotides are TGTGCCAGCAGGCCCCTGGGCCTACTCCAAGAGACCCAGTACTTC.

The rearrangement links TRBV15 to TRBJ1-3; 8 nucleotides match TRBD1. This CDR3 spans 16 amino acids. Germline trimming cut 2 bases from V and 2 bases from J; bases unmatched to any gene: 5. CDR1 LNHNV and CDR2 YYDKDF come from the germline V gene (reference sequence). This CDR3 reads CATSRKTGGTGNTIYF. As DNA, the CDR3 is TGTGCCACCAGCAGAAAAACAGGGGGGACTGGAAACACCATATATTTT. Together with reference TRBV15 and TRBJ1-3, the CDR3 gives the full variable domain: DAMVIQNPRYQVTQFGKPVTLSCSQTLNHNVMYWYQQKSSQAPKLLFHYYDKDFNNEADTPDNFQSRRPNTSFCFLDIRSPGLGDTAMYLCATSRKTGGTGNTIYFGEGSWLTVV.

The V gene is TRBV4-1, the J gene TRBJ1-1; 12 nucleotides agree with TRBD1. Germline V gene data show CDR1 as MGHRA and CDR2 as YSYEKL. CDR3 length equals 18 residues. Trimming removed 8 bases from V and 5 bases from J; junction bases left unmatched: 18. The CDR3 DNA reads TGCGCCAGCCGCCCTGGGACAGGGGGCAGGAGTTTGGGGACTGAAGCTTTCTTT. As protein: CASRPGTGGRSLGTEAFF.

This clone has a handful of counts. V usage is TRBV4-2 and J usage is TRBJ2-6; 8 nucleotides align to TRBD1. Germline trimming cut 1 base from V and 2 bases from J; bases unmatched to any gene: 7. Germline CDR1 reads LGHNA; CDR2 reads YNFKEQ. The CDR3 contains 18 residues. The CDR3, as DNA: TGTGCCAGCAGCCAAGTGCGACAGGGGAACACTGGGGCCAACGTCCTGACTTTC. Translated: CASSQVRQGNTGANVLTF.

This chain links TRBV7-2 with TRBJ1-5; no clear D gene. Trimming took off 1 base at V and 6 bases at J, with 7 bases between the two ends. CDR3 size: 13 residues. CDR1 SGHTA and CDR2 FQGNSA come from the germline V gene. As DNA, the CDR3 is TGTGCCAGCAGCTTAGTAAATTTTCAGCCCCAGCATTTT. This sequence encodes CASSLVNFQPQHF.